The clone carrying this T cell receptor (beta chain) was recorded many times. The data originate from a study of patients and donors after allogeneic stem cell transplantation. MiXCR, applied by TCRdb to the RT-PCR reads, yields one record per CDR3 protein. The data hold 150,000 to 200,000 distinct CDR3 sequences, with approximately 30% observed a single time. The germline V gene encodes CDR1 DFQATT and CDR2 SNEGSKA (reference sequence). The ends were cut back, 0 bases at V and 5 bases at J, with 22 bases in the middle. The CDR3 is 17 residues long. The clonotype comes from a human donor who was either an allogeneic HSCT recipient or a stem cell or donor lymphocyte infusion donor (not recorded which). It is not recorded whose cells these are; they may come from a transplant donor. The V gene is TRBV20-1, the J gene TRBJ1-2; D is unclear. Sequenced: blood, either unsorted or a sorted T cell fraction (not recorded which). The CDR3 nucleotides read TGCAGTGCTAGAGATTACTCCTGGGCAGCAGCAAAGTATGGCTACACCTTC. This translates into CSARDYSWAAAKYGYTF.